This passage covers 4 T cell receptor beta chains from one sample sequenced in a study of technical replicates of blood from several donors. TCRdb's table, derived via immunoSEQ multiplex PCR, lists solely in-frame clones and lacks some. The data hold 90,000 to 100,000 clones, with approximately 95% observed a single time. The sequenced sample was T cells isolated from PBMCs. The receptor source for this set is a human donor in good health.

Concerning this clone: Other DNA sequences within the sample encode an identical CDR3. This chain uses TRBV5-8 with TRBJ2-7; tentative D call: TRBD2 (5 bases). V was clipped by 1 base and J by 0 bases, with 5 bases between them. Germline loops: CDR1 SGHTS, CDR2 YDEGEE. CDR3 length: 13 amino acids. CDR3 sequence: CASSLRGSYEQYF. CDR3 bases: TGTGCCAGCAGCTTGCGGGGCTCCTACGAGCAGTACTTC.

This clone has just one count. The genes are TRBV19 and TRBJ2-3; D is unresolved. Germline lookup yields CDR1 LNHDA and CDR2 SQIVND (reference sequence). V lost 7 bases to trimming and J lost 8 bases, with 10 bases between them. The CDR3 sequence is 11 residues long. The chain's CDR3 is CASIRGVTQYF. Here the CDR3 DNA reads TGTGCCAGTATTCGAGGAGTTACGCAGTATTTT.

The CDR3 loop is CASSDPGNNEQFF. The CDR3 region has the DNA TGTGCCAGCAGTGACCCCGGGAACAATGAGCAGTTCTTC. V gene TRBV6-1 combines with J gene TRBJ2-1; weak D call: TRBD2 (5 bases). This CDR3 has 13 amino acids. CDR1 is MNHNS, CDR2 SASEGT, per germline. Trimming stripped 3 bases from V and 5 bases from J, with 8 bases between.

The CDR3 DNA follows: TGCGCCAGCAGCTTGGTGGAGAGAGGAAAGAAAGCTTTCTTT. This sequence encodes CASSLVERGKKAFF. The chain recombines TRBV5-1 with TRBJ1-1; D gene unclear. In germline, CDR1 is SGHRS, CDR2 YFSETQ. Trimming pared 0 bases from V and 9 bases from J, leaving 15 bases between. The CDR3 consists of 14 residues. Full variable domain (rest looked up from reference TRBV5-1 and TRBJ1-1): KAGVTQTPRYLIKTRGQQVTLSCSPISGHRSVSWYQQTPGQGLQFLFEYFSETQRNKGNFPGRFSGRQFSNSRSEMNVSTLELGDSALYLCASSLVERGKKAFFGQGTRLTVV.